The sequence of this T cell receptor (beta chain) was determined in a study of cytomegalovirus exposure and HLA in healthy donors. For the study at large: In a previous analysis, 117 million unique TCR beta sequences were found from 170 million or so T cells. Study conclusions and caveats: TCR beta sequences reportedly predicted most subjects' HLA-A and HLA-B alleles accurately. Analysis was carried out at a later point, and it linked a missense DCLRE1C variant to TCR beta V- and J-gene trimming. Presence/absence results assume similar sequencing depth per donor, which may not hold.

A multiplex PCR was run with 60 Vbeta primers and 13 Jbeta primers. Libraries were prepared by immunoSEQ multiplex PCR; TCRdb keeps only in-frame clonotypes and omits some of them. The table includes 80,000 to 90,000 clones, 81% detected once. CDR3 length equals 16 residues. Germline-derived CDR1 and CDR2 are MDHEN and SYDVKM. J was trimmed by 5 bases and V by 5 bases; bases with no gene match: 8. A remark on this clone: No antigen is known for it.

The gene calls are TRBV28 and TRBJ1-5, with 11 bases matching TRBD1. The clonotype was recovered from a woman aged 25 to 39 in good health and CMV-seronegative. Sequenced input: PBMCs. The CDR3 region has the DNA TGTGCCAGCAGTACCCGGGACAGGGGGTTAGATCAGCCCCAGCATTTT. Translation: CASSTRDRGLDQPQHF.